Below are 29 T cell receptor beta chains sequenced from a single sample in a study of neoadjuvant anti-PD-1 for oral cavity cancer. TCRdb's copy holds only in-frame clones and misses some; the assay was immunoSEQ multiplex PCR. The sample consists of 15,000 or so clones, 65% of them appearing once. Sample: PBMCs, taken before nivolumab (anti-PD-1) treatment. These receptors all stem from a person between 35 and 79 years old with oral cavity squamous cell carcinoma.

This clone was detected only a few times. The chain employs TRBV28 and TRBJ2-7, with 7 bases identical to TRBD2. Germline V gene lookup returns CDR1 MDHEN and CDR2 SYDVKM. This CDR3 spans 12 amino acids. V lost 11 bases to trimming and J lost 4 bases; unmatched junction nucleotides: 8. The CDR3 DNA follows: TGTGCCGCTACCGGGACTAAGTACGAGCAGTACTTC. Encoded protein: CAATGTKYEQYF.

The chain uses TRBV7-9 and TRBJ1-1; 9 bases are shared with TRBD1. This CDR3 comprises 18 residues. The V and J ends lost 4 bases and 4 bases, in that order; junction bases with no gene match: 16. Germline CDR1 SEHNR, CDR2 FQNEAQ (reference sequence). The DNA of the CDR3 is TGTGCCAGCAGCTGGGGAACCGGGACAGGGTGGCGAAGCACTGAAGCTTTCTTT. It encodes CASSWGTGTGWRSTEAFF.

The genes are TRBV10-2 and TRBJ2-2, with TRBD2 as a possible D gene (6 bases). The CDR3 sequence is 14 residues long. Per germline, CDR1 WSHSY and CDR2 SAAADI. V was shortened by 7 bases and J by 0 bases, with 9 bases between the two germline ends. Here the CDR3 DNA reads TGCGCCAGCAAAGAGCGGGCGAACACCGGGGAGCTGTTTTTT. Its translation is CASKERANTGELFF.

The chain recombines TRBV9 with TRBJ2-2; TRBD2 aligns across 12 bases. The CDR3 contains 17 residues. V shed 3 bases and J 5 bases; nucleotides not matched to a gene: 8. Germline lookup yields CDR1 SGDLS and CDR2 YYNGEE. The CDR3 DNA is TGTGCCAGCAGCGCCACTAGCGGGGGGTCGAGAACCGGGGAGCTGTTTTTT. The encoded protein is CASSATSGGSRTGELFF.

The chain has TRBV5-5 and TRBJ1-1, with D hard to call. Germline lookup yields CDR1 SGHKS and CDR2 YYEKEE (reference sequence). V was shortened by 5 bases and J by 0 bases, with 11 bases between the two germline ends. The CDR3 covers 14 residues. Here the CDR3 reads CASRASEVNTEAFF. The CDR3 DNA reads TGTGCCAGCAGGGCGTCGGAGGTGAACACTGAAGCTTTCTTT.

This clone showed up just a few times. This chain uses TRBV5-1 with TRBJ2-1, with 7 bases aligning to TRBD1. The germline V gene encodes CDR1 SGHRS and CDR2 YFSETQ. CDR3 size: 17 residues. V shed 4 bases and J 5 bases; nucleotides not matched to a gene: 15. CDR3 nucleotides: TGCGCCAGCAGCCTCCAGACGACGGGACAGCTCGACAATGAGCAGTTCTTC. Protein sequence: CASSLQTTGQLDNEQFF.

This sequence joins TRBV30 and TRBJ2-1, with D possibly being TRBD2 (6 bases). The CDR3 is 13 amino acids. Germline values: CDR1 GTSNPN, CDR2 SVGIG (reference sequence). Trimming left V 1 base short and J 10 bases short, with 14 bases between. CDR3 sequence: CAWSGVGGVEQFF. CDR3 DNA: TGTGCCTGGAGTGGGGTGGGCGGGGTCGAGCAGTTCTTC.

The chain couples TRBV4-2 to TRBJ2-7; 13 nucleotides line up with TRBD2. Germline lookup yields CDR1 LGHNA and CDR2 YNFKEQ. The CDR3 runs to 19 residues. With 4 bases clipped from V and 0 bases from J, the junction kept 12 bases outside the gene matches. CDR3 sequence: CASSPGTSGTQPYSYEQYF. CDR3 nucleotides: TGTGCCAGCAGCCCCGGGACTAGCGGGACCCAACCGTACTCCTACGAGCAGTACTTC.

The V and J genes are TRBV5-1 and TRBJ2-7, with D perhaps being TRBD1 or TRBD2 (5 bases each). The germline V gene has CDR1 SGHRS and CDR2 YFSETQ. Trimming took 4 bases from V and 2 from J, leaving 16 bases between them. This CDR3 has 15 residues. The DNA for the CDR3 is TGCGCCAGCAGCCGAGGGCAGGGAGACGCCTACGAGCAGTACTTC. This sequence encodes CASSRGQGDAYEQYF.

V usage is TRBV2 and J usage is TRBJ1-5; D might be TRBD1 (6 bases). The CDR3 extends over 15 amino acids. CDR1 SNHLY and CDR2 FYNNEI come from the germline V gene. V was clipped by 6 bases and J by 7 bases, with 19 bases between them. The CDR3 region is CASSPTRGQTQPQHF. In nucleotides, the CDR3 is TGTGCCAGCAGCCCCACGCGGGGACAAACCCAGCCCCAGCATTTT. Supplemented by reference TRBV2 and TRBJ1-5, the full variable domain reads EPEVTQTPSHQVTQMGQEVILRCVPISNHLYFYWYRQILGQKVEFLVSFYNNEISEKSEIFDDQFSVERPDGSNFTLKIRSTKLEDSAMYFCASSPTRGQTQPQHFGDGTRLSIL.

The DNA of the CDR3 is TGTGCCAGCAGCTCACCCGGGGATGAGCAGTTCTTC. Protein sequence: CASSSPGDEQFF. V usage is TRBV7-3 and J usage is TRBJ2-1; D perhaps matches TRBD2 (5 bases). From germline, CDR1 is SGHTA and CDR2 FQGTGA. The CDR3 runs to 12 residues. The germline V and J ends were trimmed by 4 bases and 8 bases, with 9 bases remaining between them.

This chain uses TRBV2 with TRBJ1-1; the match to TRBD1 covers 8 bases. There are 15 residues in the CDR3. Germline loops: CDR1 SNHLY, CDR2 FYNNEI. The V and J ends lost 4 bases and 4 bases, in that order; junction bases with no gene match: 8. CDR3 protein: CASSALQGGGTEAFF. The CDR3 DNA follows: TGTGCCAGCAGTGCCCTACAGGGGGGGGGCACTGAAGCTTTCTTT.

J is TRBJ2-5 and V is TRBV7-9; 8 positions match TRBD1. The J segment lost 3 bases and the V segment lost 5 bases, leaving 11 bases of the junction unmatched. The CDR3 sequence is 16 residues long. Per the germline V gene, CDR1 is SEHNR and CDR2 is FQNEAQ (reference sequence). The CDR3 is CASSGGQGGGKETQYF. Here the CDR3 DNA reads TGTGCCAGCAGCGGCGGACAGGGAGGCGGGAAAGAGACCCAGTACTTC.

This chain links TRBV19 with TRBJ1-1; tentative D call: TRBD1 (6 bases). Looked up from germline, CDR1 is LNHDA and CDR2 is SQIVND (reference sequence). There are 15 residues in the CDR3. The V gene lost 6 bases and the J gene lost 1 base, with 15 bases spanning the gap. The CDR3, as DNA: TGTGCCAGTAGAGACGTGGGGACACCGAACACTGAAGCTTTCTTT. This encodes CASRDVGTPNTEAFF.

This clone was seen only once. V and J are TRBV6-4 and TRBJ1-6; TRBD1 is a possible D gene (6 bases). The germline V and J ends were trimmed by 4 bases and 9 bases, with 10 bases remaining between them. Germline V CDR1 and CDR2: MRHNA, SNTAGT. The CDR3 is made up of 13 amino acids. The chain's CDR3 is CASSGQEGSPLHF. For the CDR3, the DNA is TGTGCCAGCAGTGGACAGGAGGGTTCACCCCTCCACTTT.

The chain employs TRBV9 and TRBJ2-5, with 7 bases matching TRBD2. This CDR3 has 15 residues. Germline trimming cut 1 base from V and 3 bases from J; bases unmatched to any gene: 6. The germline CDR1 and CDR2 sequences are SGDLS and YYNGEE. DNA for the CDR3: TGTGCCAGCAGCGTAAGTGGGCTAGCGGAAGAGACCCAGTACTTC. It specifies CASSVSGLAEETQYF.

In its sample, this clone was seen once. The chain has TRBV7-9 and TRBJ2-2, with D possibly TRBD2 on 6 matching bases. Germline CDR1 and CDR2: SEHNR and FQNEAQ (reference sequence). Trimming took off 4 bases at V and 5 bases at J, with 17 bases between the two ends. CDR3 length: 16 residues. CDR3: CASSYGSGTQTGELFF. The CDR3 nucleotides read TGTGCCAGCAGCTATGGATCCGGGACTCAAACCGGGGAGCTGTTTTTT.

The genes are TRBV9 and TRBJ1-3; 8 nucleotides align to TRBD1. Germline assignment: CDR1 SGDLS and CDR2 YYNGEE. The CDR3 is 14 amino acids. With 4 bases clipped from V and 4 bases from J, the junction kept 4 bases outside the gene matches. The DNA for the CDR3 is TGTGCCAGCAGCCCGCAGGGGGCCGGAAACACCATATATTTT. Its translation: CASSPQGAGNTIYF.

This clone occurred a few times. The rearrangement uses TRBV28 and TRBJ2-7, with D unclear. CDR3 size: 13 residues. CDR1 MDHEN and CDR2 SYDVKM come from the germline V gene. V was trimmed by 10 bases and J by 2 bases, leaving 15 bases between them. The CDR3, as DNA: TGTGCCACGCACCTTACGGGTGCCTACGAGCAGTACTTC. Its protein product is CATHLTGAYEQYF.

The gene calls are TRBV20-1 and TRBJ2-7; D gene uncertain. V lost 6 bases, J lost 3 bases, and 9 bases lay in between. CDR3 length: 11 residues. Germline-derived CDR1 and CDR2 are DFQATT and SNEGSKA (reference sequence). DNA for the CDR3: TGCAGTGCAGTAAAGAACTACGAGCAGTACTTC. Protein product: CSAVKNYEQYF.

The chain has TRBV11-2 and TRBJ2-4; D is unclear. The CDR3 is 14 amino acids. Trimming took off 4 bases at V and 0 bases at J, with 7 bases between the two ends. Per germline, CDR1 SGHAT and CDR2 FQNNGV. The CDR3: CASSSRLAKNIQYF. The CDR3 bases are TGTGCCAGCAGCTCTCGGTTAGCCAAAAACATTCAGTACTTC.

The rearrangement joins TRBV7-3 to TRBJ2-5; TRBD1 aligns across 8 bases. This CDR3 has 15 residues. The V gene's germline CDR1 is SGHTA and CDR2 FQGTGA. The J segment lost 2 bases and the V segment lost 4 bases, leaving 6 bases of the junction unmatched. Here the CDR3 DNA reads TGTGCCAGCAGCTCGACAGGGGCTCGACAAGAGACCCAGTACTTC. Translating gives CASSSTGARQETQYF.

The chain uses TRBV29-1 and TRBJ1-1; TRBD1 is a possible D gene (5 bases). Trimming removed 7 bases from V and 7 bases from J, with 16 bases in between. CDR1 is SQVTM, CDR2 ANQGSEA, per germline. The CDR3 has 12 amino acids. The CDR3: CSGLWGTHEAFF. The CDR3 DNA reads TGCAGCGGGTTATGGGGGACGCATGAAGCTTTCTTT.

The chain is built from TRBV25-1 and TRBJ2-5; D unclear. V dropped 3 bases and J dropped 4 bases, with 6 bases sitting between them. This CDR3 spans 12 amino acids. Germline CDR1 MGHDK, CDR2 SYGVNS. The CDR3 spells CASSEQLETQYF. The CDR3 region has the DNA TGTGCCAGCAGTGAGCAGCTAGAGACCCAGTACTTC.

The table lists this clone with a few counts. This chain links TRBV11-2 with TRBJ1-1; D gene unclear. Looked up from germline, CDR1 is SGHAT and CDR2 is FQNNGV. Trimming pared 6 bases from V and 6 bases from J, leaving 14 bases between. The length of the CDR3 is 13 residues. Written as DNA, the CDR3 is TGTGCCAGCAGTTACGGTGCCGGGGCTGAAGCTTTCTTT. Translation gives CASSYGAGAEAFF.

The rearrangement uses TRBV7-9 and TRBJ1-1, with D maybe TRBD1 (5 bases). Germline V gene lookup returns CDR1 SEHNR and CDR2 FQNEAQ (reference sequence). The V end lost 5 bases, the J end lost 1 base, and 23 bases lay between the germline ends. CDR3 length: 18 residues. CDR3: CASSPRRWGRIKNTEAFF. CDR3 sequence (DNA): TGTGCCAGCAGCCCACGACGCTGGGGCAGAATAAAGAACACTGAAGCTTTCTTT.

The rearrangement uses TRBV4-1 and TRBJ2-7; TRBD2 agrees at 11 bases. Germline values: CDR1 MGHRA, CDR2 YSYEKL. This CDR3 is 16 amino acids long. Unmatched junction bases numbered 7, after V lost 4 bases and J lost 2 bases. The CDR3 sequence: CASSPTGTSGTYEQYF. CDR3 nucleotide sequence: TGCGCCAGCAGCCCAACCGGGACTAGCGGTACCTACGAGCAGTACTTC.

V usage is TRBV6-1 and J usage is TRBJ1-5, with 7 bases identical to TRBD1. The CDR3 covers 15 residues. Germline assignment: CDR1 MNHNS and CDR2 SASEGT. V was pared by 8 bases and J by 2 bases, with 9 bases of the junction left unmatched. The CDR3 sequence: CASREATGGNQPQHF. CDR3 DNA sequence: TGTGCCAGCCGGGAGGCAACAGGGGGCAATCAGCCCCAGCATTTT.

CDR3: CASSFEGTDTQYF. Here the CDR3 DNA reads TGCGCCAGCAGTTTCGAGGGCACAGATACGCAGTATTTT. The chain joins TRBV5-1 to TRBJ2-3; no reliable D call. Between the trimmed V and J ends, which lost 5 bases and 1 base, there was a span of 8 bases. The CDR3 length is 13 residues. Germline CDR1 SGHRS, CDR2 YFSETQ.